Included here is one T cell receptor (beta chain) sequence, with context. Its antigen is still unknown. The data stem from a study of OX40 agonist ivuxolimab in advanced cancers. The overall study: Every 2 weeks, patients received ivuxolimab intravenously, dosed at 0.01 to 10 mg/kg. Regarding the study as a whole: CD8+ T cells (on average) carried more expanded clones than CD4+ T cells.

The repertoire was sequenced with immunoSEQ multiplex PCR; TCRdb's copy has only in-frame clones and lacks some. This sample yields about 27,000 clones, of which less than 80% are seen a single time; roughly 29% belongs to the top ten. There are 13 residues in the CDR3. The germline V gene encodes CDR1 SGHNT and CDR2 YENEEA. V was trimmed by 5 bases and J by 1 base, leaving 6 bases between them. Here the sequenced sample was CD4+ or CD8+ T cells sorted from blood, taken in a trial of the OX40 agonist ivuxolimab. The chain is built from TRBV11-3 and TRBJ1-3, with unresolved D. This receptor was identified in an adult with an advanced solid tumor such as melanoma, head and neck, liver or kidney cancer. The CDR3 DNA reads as TGTGCCAGCAGCCCGGGGTCTGGAAACACCATATATTTT. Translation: CASSPGSGNTIYF.